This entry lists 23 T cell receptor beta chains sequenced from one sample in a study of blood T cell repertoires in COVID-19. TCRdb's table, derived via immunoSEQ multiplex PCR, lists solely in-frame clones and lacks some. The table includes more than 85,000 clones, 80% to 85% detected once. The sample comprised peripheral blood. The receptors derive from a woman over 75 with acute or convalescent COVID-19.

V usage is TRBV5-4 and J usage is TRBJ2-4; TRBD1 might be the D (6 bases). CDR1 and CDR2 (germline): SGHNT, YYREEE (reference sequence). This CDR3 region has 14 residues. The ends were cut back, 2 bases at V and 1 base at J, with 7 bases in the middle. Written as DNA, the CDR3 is TGTGCCAGCAGCTTCCAGGGGGCCAAAAACATTCAGTACTTC. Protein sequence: CASSFQGAKNIQYF.

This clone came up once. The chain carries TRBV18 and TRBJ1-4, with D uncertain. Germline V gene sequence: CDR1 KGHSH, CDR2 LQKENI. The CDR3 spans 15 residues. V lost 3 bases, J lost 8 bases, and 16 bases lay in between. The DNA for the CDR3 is TGTGCCAGCTCACCCAACCGCGAAGTGATAGAAAAACTGTTTTTT. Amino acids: CASSPNREVIEKLFF.

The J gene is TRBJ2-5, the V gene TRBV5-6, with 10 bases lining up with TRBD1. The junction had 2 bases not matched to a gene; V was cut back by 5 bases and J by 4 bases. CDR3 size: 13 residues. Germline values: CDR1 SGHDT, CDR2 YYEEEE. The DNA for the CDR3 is TGTGCCAGCAGTTGGACAGGGGGAGAGACCCAGTACTTC. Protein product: CASSWTGGETQYF.

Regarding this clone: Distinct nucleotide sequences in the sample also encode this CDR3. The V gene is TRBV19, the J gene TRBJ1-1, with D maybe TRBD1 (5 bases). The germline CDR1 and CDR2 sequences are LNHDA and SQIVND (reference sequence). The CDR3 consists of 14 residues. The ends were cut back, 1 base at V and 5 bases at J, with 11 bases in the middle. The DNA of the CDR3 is TGTGCCAGTAGTATAGGAGGGGCGGGAACTGAAGCTTTCTTT. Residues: CASSIGGAGTEAFF.

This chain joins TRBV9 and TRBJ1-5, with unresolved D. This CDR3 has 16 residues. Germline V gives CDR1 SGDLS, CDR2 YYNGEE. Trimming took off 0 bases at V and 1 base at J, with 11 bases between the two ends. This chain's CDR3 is CASSVGTGGSNQPQHF. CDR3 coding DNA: TGTGCCAGCAGCGTAGGTACGGGCGGGAGCAATCAGCCCCAGCATTTT.

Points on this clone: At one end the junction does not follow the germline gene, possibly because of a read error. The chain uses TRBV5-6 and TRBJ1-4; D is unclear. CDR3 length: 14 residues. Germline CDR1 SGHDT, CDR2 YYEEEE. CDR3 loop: CASGLGRLNEKLFF. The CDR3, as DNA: TGTGCCAGCGGCTTGGGGAGACTTAATGAAAAACTGTTTTTT.

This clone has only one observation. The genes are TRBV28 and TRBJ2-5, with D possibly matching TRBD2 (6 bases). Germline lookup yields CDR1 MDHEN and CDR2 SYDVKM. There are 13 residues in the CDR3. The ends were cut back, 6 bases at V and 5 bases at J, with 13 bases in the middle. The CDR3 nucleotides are TGTGCCAGCAGCCTCGGTGGGGGGGAGACCCAGTACTTC. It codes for CASSLGGGETQYF.

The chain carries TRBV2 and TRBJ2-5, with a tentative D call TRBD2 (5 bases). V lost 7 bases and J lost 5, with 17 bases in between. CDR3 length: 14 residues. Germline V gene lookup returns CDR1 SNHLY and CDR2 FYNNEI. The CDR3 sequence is CASKSDSQGETQYF. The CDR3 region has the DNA TGTGCCAGCAAATCGGACTCCCAAGGGGAGACCCAGTACTTC.

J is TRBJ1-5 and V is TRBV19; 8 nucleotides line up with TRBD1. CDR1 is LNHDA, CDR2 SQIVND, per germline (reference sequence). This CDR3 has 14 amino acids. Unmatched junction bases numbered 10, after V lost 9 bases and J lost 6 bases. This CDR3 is CASMDRAASQPQHF. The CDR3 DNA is TGTGCCAGCATGGACAGGGCTGCAAGTCAGCCCCAGCATTTT.

In nucleotides, the CDR3 is TGTGCCAGCAGGGGCAGGGGTCTGGTCACTGAAGCTTTCTTT. It codes for CASRGRGLVTEAFF. The rearrangement uses TRBV6-5 and TRBJ1-1, with D possibly TRBD1 on 6 matching bases. Trimming removed 6 bases from V and 4 bases from J, with 15 bases in between. Germline lookup yields CDR1 MNHEY and CDR2 SVGAGI. CDR3 size: 14 residues.

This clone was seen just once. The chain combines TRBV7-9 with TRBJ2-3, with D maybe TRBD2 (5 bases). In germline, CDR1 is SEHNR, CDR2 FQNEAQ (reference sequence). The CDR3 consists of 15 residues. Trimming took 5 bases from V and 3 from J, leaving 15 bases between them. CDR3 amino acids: CASSREGSATDTQYF. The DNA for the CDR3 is TGTGCCAGCAGCCGCGAGGGTAGTGCGACAGATACGCAGTATTTT. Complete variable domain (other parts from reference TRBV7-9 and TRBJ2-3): DTGVSQNPRHKITKRGQNVTFRCDPISEHNRLYWYRQTLGQGPEFLTYFQNEAQLEKSRLLSDRFSAERPKGSFSTLEIQRTEQGDSAMYLCASSREGSATDTQYFGPGTRLTVL.

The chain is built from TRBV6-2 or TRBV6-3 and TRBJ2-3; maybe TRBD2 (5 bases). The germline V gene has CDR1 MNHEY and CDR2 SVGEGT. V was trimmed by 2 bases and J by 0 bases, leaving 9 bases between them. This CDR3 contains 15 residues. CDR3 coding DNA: TGTGCCAGCAGTTACGGACTCCTAAGCACAGATACGCAGTATTTT. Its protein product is CASSYGLLSTDTQYF.

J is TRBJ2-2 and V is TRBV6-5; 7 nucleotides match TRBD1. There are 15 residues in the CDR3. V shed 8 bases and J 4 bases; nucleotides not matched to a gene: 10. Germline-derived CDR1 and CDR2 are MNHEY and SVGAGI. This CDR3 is CASYLKGASTGELFF. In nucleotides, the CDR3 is TGTGCCAGCTACTTAAAGGGGGCGAGCACCGGGGAGCTGTTTTTT.

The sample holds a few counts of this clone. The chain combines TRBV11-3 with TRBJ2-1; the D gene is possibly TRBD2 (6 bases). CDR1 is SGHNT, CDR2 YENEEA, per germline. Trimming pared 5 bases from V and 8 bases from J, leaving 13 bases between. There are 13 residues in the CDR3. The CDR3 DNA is TGTGCCAGCAGCCCCCGGGAGCCTTATGAGCAGTTCTTC. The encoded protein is CASSPREPYEQFF.

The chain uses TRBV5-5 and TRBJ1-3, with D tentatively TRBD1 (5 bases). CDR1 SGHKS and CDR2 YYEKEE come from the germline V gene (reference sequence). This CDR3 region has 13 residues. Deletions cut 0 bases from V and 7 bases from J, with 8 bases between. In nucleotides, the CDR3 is TGTGCCAGCAGCTTGGAACAGGTGAACACCATATATTTT. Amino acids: CASSLEQVNTIYF.

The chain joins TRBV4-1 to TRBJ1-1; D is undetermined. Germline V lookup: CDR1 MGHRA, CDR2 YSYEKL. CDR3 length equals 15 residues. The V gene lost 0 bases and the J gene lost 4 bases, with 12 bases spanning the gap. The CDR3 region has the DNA TGCGCCAGCAGCCAAGATGCGGGCAGCCCCACTGAAGCTTTCTTT. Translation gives CASSQDAGSPTEAFF.

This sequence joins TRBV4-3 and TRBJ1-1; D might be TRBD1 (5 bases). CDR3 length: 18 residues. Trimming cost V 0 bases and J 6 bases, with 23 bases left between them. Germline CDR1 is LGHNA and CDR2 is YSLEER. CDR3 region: CASSQDLGDLVEVAEAFF. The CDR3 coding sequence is TGCGCCAGCAGCCAAGATCTGGGGGACTTGGTGGAAGTCGCTGAAGCTTTCTTT.

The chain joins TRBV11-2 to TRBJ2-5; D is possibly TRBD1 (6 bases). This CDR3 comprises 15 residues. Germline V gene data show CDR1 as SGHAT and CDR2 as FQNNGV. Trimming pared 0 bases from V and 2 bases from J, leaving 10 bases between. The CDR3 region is CASSLDGQRQETQYF. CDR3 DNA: TGTGCCAGCAGCTTAGACGGACAGAGACAAGAGACCCAGTACTTC.

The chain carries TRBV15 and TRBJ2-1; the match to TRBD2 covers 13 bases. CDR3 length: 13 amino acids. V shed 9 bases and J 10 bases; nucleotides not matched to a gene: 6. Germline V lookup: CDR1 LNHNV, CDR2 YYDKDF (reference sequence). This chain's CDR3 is CATRLAGGMEQFF. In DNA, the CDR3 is TGTGCCACTCGACTAGCGGGAGGTATGGAGCAGTTCTTC. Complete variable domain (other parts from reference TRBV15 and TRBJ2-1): DAMVIQNPRYQVTQFGKPVTLSCSQTLNHNVMYWYQQKSSQAPKLLFHYYDKDFNNEADTPDNFQSRRPNTSFCFLDIRSPGLGDTAMYLCATRLAGGMEQFFGPGTRLTVL.

CDR3 nucleotides: TGCGCCAGCAGCTTGTCGGTGCCCGGGGTGGATTCACCCCTCCACTTT. This sequence encodes CASSLSVPGVDSPLHF. The chain couples TRBV5-1 to TRBJ1-6; D gene uncertain. Looked up from germline, CDR1 is SGHRS and CDR2 is YFSETQ. The ends were cut back, 1 base at V and 8 bases at J, with 16 bases in the middle. The length of the CDR3 is 16 residues.

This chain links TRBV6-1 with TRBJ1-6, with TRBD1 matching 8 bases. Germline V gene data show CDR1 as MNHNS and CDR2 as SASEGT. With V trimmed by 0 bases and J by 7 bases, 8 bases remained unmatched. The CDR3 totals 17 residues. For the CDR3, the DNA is TGTGCCAGCAGTGAAGCGGGGGGGACAGGTTACAATTCACCCCTCCACTTT. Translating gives CASSEAGGTGYNSPLHF.

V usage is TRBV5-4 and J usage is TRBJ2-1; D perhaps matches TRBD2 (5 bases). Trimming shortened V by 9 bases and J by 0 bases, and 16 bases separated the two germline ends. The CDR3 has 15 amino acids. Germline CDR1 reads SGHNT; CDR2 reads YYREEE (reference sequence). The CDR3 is CATSREGSSYNEQFF. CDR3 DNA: TGTGCCACCTCCCGGGAAGGTAGCTCCTACAATGAGCAGTTCTTC.

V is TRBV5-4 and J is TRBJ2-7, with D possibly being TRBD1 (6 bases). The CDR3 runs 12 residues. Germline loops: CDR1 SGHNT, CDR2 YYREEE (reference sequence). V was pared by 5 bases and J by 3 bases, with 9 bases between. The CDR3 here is CASSSDSYEQYF. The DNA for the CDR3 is TGTGCCAGCAGTTCGGACAGCTACGAGCAGTACTTC.